Listed here is a single T cell receptor beta chain. Its matching antigen is unknown. These data are taken from a study of OX40 agonist ivuxolimab in advanced cancers. Study information: Hepatocellular carcinoma, melanoma, renal cell or head and neck cancer occurred in dose-escalation patients. Study conclusions and caveats: The specificity for antigen of the expanded peripheral T cells was not determined. Clonal expansion was seen in CD4+ and CD8+ blood T cells by week 6 at 0.1 to 3.0 mg/kg. Normalized T-cell clonal expansion was also low in some nonresponders.

Profiled with immunoSEQ multiplex PCR; TCRdb holds only in-frame clones, not every one. Of 75,000 to 80,000 clones in the sample, 87% were seen once. The CDR3 extends over 17 amino acids. Trimming at V came to 0 bases and at J to 2 bases, leaving 3 bases not matched to a gene. CDR1 is SGHDT, CDR2 YYEEEE, per germline. This specimen was CD4+ or CD8+ T cells sorted from blood, taken in a trial of the OX40 agonist ivuxolimab. This sequence originates from an adult with an advanced solid tumor such as melanoma, head and neck, liver or kidney cancer. V usage is TRBV5-6 and J usage is TRBJ2-1; 12 bases agree with TRBD2. The CDR3 DNA is TGTGCCAGCAGCTTGGGACTAGCGGGAGCTACCTACAATGAGCAGTTCTTC. This translates into CASSLGLAGATYNEQFF.